These 24 T cell receptor beta chains were sequenced from one sample in a study of T-cell reconstitution after alpha-beta-depleted transplantation in children. The TCRbeta library incorporated unique molecular identifiers. TCRdb processed the PCR reads anew with MiXCR; each CDR3 protein has one entry. This sample has around 130,000 distinct CDR3 sequences; roughly 10% occur once, and the top ten carry 24%. Source: PBMCs, mostly from graft donor cells, taken 180 days after TCRalphabeta/CD19-depleted stem cell transplant. The receptors derive from a girl under two years old who had a stem cell transplant for combined immunodeficiency, so the T cells may come from the graft donor.

The chain recombines TRBV7-8 with TRBJ1-1, with a possible D match to TRBD1 (5 bases). CDR3 length: 16 amino acids. Germline-derived CDR1 and CDR2 are SGHVS and FQNEAQ. Trimming stripped 4 bases from V and 1 base from J, with 16 bases between. CDR3 region: CASSSFLTDRNTEAFF. The DNA of the CDR3 is TGTGCCAGCAGCTCGTTTCTGACAGACAGGAACACTGAAGCTTTCTTT.

A single count supports this clonotype. At one end the junction does not follow the germline gene, possibly because of a read error. As DNA, the CDR3 is TGCAGTGCTAGAGAACAGGGGCGAGGACTAGCGGGCTACGAGCACTACTTC. Translating gives CSAREQGRGLAGYEHYF. The V call is TRBV20-1, the J call TRBJ2-7, with TRBD2 identical over 11 bases. The length of the CDR3 is 17 residues. Germline V gives CDR1 DFQATT, CDR2 SNEGSKA (reference sequence).

This clonotype occurred many times. The chain links TRBV9 to TRBJ2-5, with D uncertain. This CDR3 is built from 14 residues. Per germline, CDR1 SGDLS and CDR2 YYNGEE. V shed 0 bases and J shed 9 bases, with 15 bases lying between them. The DNA of the CDR3 is TGTGCCAGCAGCGTAGCTTACTCGGAGAAGTCCCAGTACTTC. Its protein product is CASSVAYSEKSQYF.

This clonotype was counted only a few times. This chain uses TRBV18 with TRBJ2-7; D gene uncertain. CDR3 size: 11 residues. The V gene lost 8 bases and the J gene lost 2 bases, with 7 bases spanning the gap. CDR1 is KGHSH, CDR2 LQKENI, per germline. The CDR3, as DNA: TGTGCCAGCCAACCTACCTACGAGCAGTACTTC. It yields the protein CASQPTYEQYF.

The chain carries TRBV2 and TRBJ2-3; no clear D. CDR1 SNHLY and CDR2 FYNNEI come from the germline V gene. V shed 8 bases and J shed 4 bases, with 16 bases lying between them. CDR3 length: 14 amino acids. The CDR3 reads CASAERSGADTQYF. In DNA, the CDR3 is TGTGCCAGCGCTGAACGGTCAGGTGCAGATACGCAGTATTTT.

The V and J genes are TRBV5-6 and TRBJ1-5, with 7 bases fitting TRBD1. This CDR3 has 16 amino acids. The V gene end was trimmed by 1 base and the J gene end by 0 bases; junction bases not matched to a gene: 4. In germline, CDR1 is SGHDT, CDR2 YYEEEE. The CDR3 sequence is CASSLRGQNSNQPQHF. For the CDR3, the DNA is TGTGCCAGCAGCTTGAGGGGACAGAATAGCAATCAGCCCCAGCATTTT.

This clonotype was seen only a few times. The J gene is TRBJ2-1, the V gene TRBV4-3; 7 nucleotides align to TRBD2. J was trimmed by 5 bases and V by 0 bases; bases with no gene match: 4. This CDR3 has 15 residues. Germline CDR1 reads LGHNA; CDR2 reads YSLEER. CDR3 protein: CASSQDRTRNNEQFF. The DNA for the CDR3 is TGCGCCAGCAGCCAAGATCGGACTAGAAACAATGAGCAGTTCTTC.

This clonotype has a count of ten or more. The rearrangement uses TRBV20-1 and TRBJ1-2; maybe TRBD1 (6 bases). The V gene lost 0 bases and the J gene lost 1 base, with 12 bases spanning the gap. In germline, CDR1 is DFQATT, CDR2 SNEGSKA (reference sequence). CDR3 length: 15 residues. The CDR3 DNA is TGCAGTGCTAGAGACAGGGACAATTTTAACTATGGCTACACCTTC. Protein product: CSARDRDNFNYGYTF.

This clonotype has only a few counts. The rearrangement uses TRBV20-1 and TRBJ2-1; D gene uncertain. Germline V gene data show CDR1 as DFQATT and CDR2 as SNEGSKA (reference sequence). The germline V and J ends were trimmed by 3 bases and 4 bases, with 13 bases remaining between them. The CDR3 spans 14 residues. The CDR3 coding sequence is TGCAGTGCTAGTCGAAGGAGAGTTTACAATGAGCAGTTCTTC. It yields the protein CSASRRRVYNEQFF.

This clonotype showed up just a few times. At one end, the junction sequence differs from germline, possibly due to a read error. The V gene is TRBV10-3, the J gene TRBJ2-3; TRBD2 aligns across 14 bases. This CDR3 has 14 residues. CDR1 is ENHRY, CDR2 SYGVKD, per germline. CDR3 nucleotide sequence: TGTGCCACCGGGACTAGCGGGAGCAAAGATACGCAGTATTTT. Translation gives CATGTSGSKDTQYF.

The chain links TRBV20-1 to TRBJ2-7, with 10 bases matching TRBD2. The J segment lost 3 bases and the V segment lost 5 bases, leaving 7 bases of the junction unmatched. Germline CDR1 reads DFQATT; CDR2 reads SNEGSKA (reference sequence). This CDR3 comprises 14 residues. CDR3 sequence reads: CSAPRLAGNYEQYF. In DNA, the CDR3 is TGCAGTGCTCCCCGACTAGCGGGTAACTACGAGCAGTACTTC.

This chain links TRBV27 with TRBJ2-7; 11 bases align to TRBD1. The CDR3 is 15 residues long. CDR1 is MNHEY and CDR2 is SMNVEV in the germline V gene (reference sequence). J was trimmed by 0 bases and V by 8 bases; bases with no gene match: 6. The CDR3 is CASGRGQGVSYEQYF. CDR3 nucleotide sequence: TGTGCCAGCGGAAGGGGACAGGGGGTCTCCTACGAGCAGTACTTC.

V usage is TRBV20-1 and J usage is TRBJ1-6, with D possibly matching TRBD1 (6 bases). The germline V and J ends were trimmed by 2 bases and 7 bases, with 21 bases remaining between them. The CDR3 consists of 17 residues. Germline CDR1 is DFQATT and CDR2 is SNEGSKA (reference sequence). The chain's CDR3 is CSARRQRGGVGNSPLHF. CDR3 coding DNA: TGCAGTGCTAGACGCCAGAGGGGGGGGGTGGGGAATTCACCCCTCCACTTT.

Only a few counts were recorded for this clonotype. This rearrangement joins TRBV7-8 to TRBJ2-1, with D perhaps matching TRBD1 (5 bases). The CDR3 is made up of 14 amino acids. Per the germline V gene, CDR1 is SGHVS and CDR2 is FQNEAQ. V was shortened by 9 bases and J by 0 bases, with 12 bases between the two germline ends. In nucleotides, the CDR3 is TGTGCCAGTGCCCCAGGGTACTCCTACAATGAGCAGTTCTTC. Protein sequence: CASAPGYSYNEQFF.

This clonotype has a handful of counts. V and J are TRBV20-1 and TRBJ1-2; the D is unclear. Germline CDR1 reads DFQATT; CDR2 reads SNEGSKA (reference sequence). Deletions cut 3 bases from V and 4 bases from J, with 12 bases between. CDR3 size: 13 residues. The DNA of the CDR3 is TGCAGTGCTAGCAGCAGGACCTCCTATGGCTACACCTTC. This translates into CSASSRTSYGYTF.

There are a few counts of this clonotype. A clone one base away is much larger, so this may be a read error. The rearrangement joins TRBV14 to TRBJ2-5; no clear D. Trimming stripped 3 bases from V and 1 base from J, with 0 bases between. The CDR3 is 11 amino acids. Germline CDR1 and CDR2: SGHDN and FVKESK. The CDR3 coding sequence is TGTGCCAGCAGCCACCAAGAGACCCAGTACTTC. Translating it yields CASSHQETQYF.

The chain has TRBV20-1 and TRBJ2-1, with 9 nucleotides matching TRBD1. V lost 6 bases and J lost 2; bases outside the gene matches: 11. Per the germline V gene, CDR1 is DFQATT and CDR2 is SNEGSKA (reference sequence). This CDR3 comprises 16 residues. The CDR3 loop is CSAGQGSRFAYNEQFF. The CDR3 nucleotides are TGCAGTGCGGGACAGGGAAGTAGGTTCGCCTACAATGAGCAGTTCTTC.

The CDR3 protein is CASSLGGGNEQYF. As DNA, the CDR3 is TGTGCCAGCAGCTTAGGAGGAGGCAACGAGCAGTACTTC. The J gene is TRBJ2-7, the V gene TRBV7-2, with a tentative D call TRBD2 (5 bases). CDR3 length equals 13 residues. V was pared by 1 base and J by 5 bases, with 9 bases between. In germline, CDR1 is SGHTA, CDR2 FQGNSA.

This clonotype was seen more than once but under ten times. The rearrangement links TRBV5-6 to TRBJ1-1, with unresolved D. V was clipped by 7 bases and J by 8 bases, with 18 bases between them. Germline V gives CDR1 SGHDT, CDR2 YYEEEE. The CDR3 runs 13 residues. The DNA for the CDR3 is TGTGCCAGCGCCTCGGGTTCCGGACCCGAAGCTTTCTTT. Protein: CASASGSGPEAFF. The full variable domain, in which reference TRBV5-6 and TRBJ1-1 provide the parts outside the CDR3, is DAGVTQSPTHLIKTRGQQVTLRCSPKSGHDTVSWYQQALGQGPQFIFQYYEEEERQRGNFPDRFSGHQFPNYSSELNVNALLLGDSALYLCASASGSGPEAFFGQGTRLTVV.

Comments on this clonotype: The conserved phenylalanine or tryptophan is not found at the CDR3 terminus, so this likely reflects a read error. V and J are TRBV7-2 and TRBJ2-5; D is undetermined. V shed 0 bases and J shed 5 bases, with 1 base lying between them. The germline CDR1 and CDR2 sequences are SGHTA and FQGNSA. The CDR3 runs to 11 residues. This chain's CDR3 is CASSLAETQYS. CDR3 nucleotide sequence: TGTGCCAGCAGCTTAGCGGAGACCCAGTACTCC.

This clonotype has at least ten counts. The chain couples TRBV3-1 to TRBJ2-5; 8 bases align to TRBD2. CDR3 length equals 16 residues. V was pared by 0 bases and J by 3 bases, with 6 bases of the junction left unmatched. Germline loops: CDR1 LGHDT, CDR2 YNNKEL (reference sequence). The CDR3 loop is CASSQDWAGGKETQYF. The DNA for the CDR3 is TGTGCCAGCAGCCAAGATTGGGCGGGGGGAAAAGAGACCCAGTACTTC.

The chain links TRBV12-5 to TRBJ2-5; weak D call: TRBD2 (5 bases). Germline CDR1 reads LGHNT; CDR2 reads FRNRAP. This CDR3 comprises 13 residues. Trimming stripped 3 bases from V and 5 bases from J, with 10 bases between. The CDR3 bases are TGTGCTAGTGGTTTCCTAGCTACGGAGACCCAGTACTTC. Translated: CASGFLATETQYF.

The chain has TRBV4-1 and TRBJ2-7; 11 bases match TRBD1. Germline lookup yields CDR1 MGHRA and CDR2 YSYEKL. The length of the CDR3 is 16 residues. After removal of 1 base from V and 5 bases from J, the junction contained 7 bases not matched to a gene. CDR3 loop: CASSQAPGQGANEQYF. The CDR3 DNA follows: TGCGCCAGCAGCCAAGCACCTGGACAGGGGGCAAACGAGCAGTACTTC.

The table lists this clonotype with many counts. The rearrangement links TRBV20-1 to TRBJ2-4; D possibly corresponds to TRBD2 (5 bases). Trimming left V 6 bases short and J 2 bases short, with 11 bases between. The germline V gene encodes CDR1 DFQATT and CDR2 SNEGSKA (reference sequence). The length of the CDR3 is 13 residues. This chain's CDR3 is CSAEGETKNIQYF. CDR3 in DNA: TGCAGTGCAGAGGGTGAAACCAAAAACATTCAGTACTTC.